The 21 T cell receptor beta chains listed next were all sequenced from one sample in a study of spatial heterogeneity in lung cancer. Study-wide results and caveats: Higher tumor mutation counts went along with higher counts of expanded intratumoral alpha and beta TCRs.

As for time point: sample taken at primary tumor resection. Their antigen targets remain unknown. A single record per CDR3 protein comes from TCRdb applying MiXCR to the 5' RACE reads. The profile shows about 29,000 distinct CDR3 sequences, 7.1% of them singletons. Sequencing used lung tumor tissue, obtained at surgery. The receptors stem from a male donor with early-stage non-small cell lung cancer.

This clonotype was seen a handful of times. V usage is TRBV28 and J usage is TRBJ1-6; D is uncertain. The CDR3 covers 15 residues. Trimming removed 2 bases from V and 4 bases from J, with 9 bases in between. CDR1 is MDHEN, CDR2 SYDVKM, per germline. The CDR3 nucleotides read TGTGCCAGCAGTTTAGCCAGCCTTTATAATTCACCCCTCCACTTT. Translated: CASSLASLYNSPLHF. The whole variable domain, filled in from reference TRBV28 and TRBJ1-6, reads DVKVTQSSRYLVKRTGEKVFLECVQDMDHENMFWYRQDPGLGLRLIYFSYDVKMKEKGDIPEGYSVSREKKERFSLILESASTNQTSMYLCASSLASLYNSPLHFGNGTRLTVT.

This clonotype was observed at least ten times. The rearrangement joins TRBV24-1 to TRBJ2-1; D gene ambiguous. This CDR3 is built from 13 residues. CDR1 is KGHDR, CDR2 SFDVKD, per germline. Trimming took off 9 bases at V and 1 base at J, with 9 bases between the two ends. The CDR3 DNA reads TGTGCCACCGGTAAGCCATCCTACAATGAGCAGTTCTTC. Protein sequence: CATGKPSYNEQFF.

The table lists this clonotype with many counts. V usage is TRBV5-1 and J usage is TRBJ2-1; possible D gene TRBD2, 5 bases. The CDR3 contains 15 residues. Trimming removed 4 bases from V and 0 bases from J, with 11 bases in between. The germline CDR1 and CDR2 sequences are SGHRS and YFSETQ. CDR3 DNA sequence: TGCGCCAGCAGCCCTATGGGGAGCTCCTACAATGAGCAGTTCTTC. It translates to CASSPMGSSYNEQFF.

This clonotype occurred many times. The chain is built from TRBV7-6 and TRBJ2-7; maybe TRBD1 (6 bases). The CDR3 covers 14 residues. V lost 5 bases to trimming and J lost 6 bases, with 17 bases between them. Germline V CDR1 and CDR2: SGHVS, FNYEAQ. CDR3 loop: CASSRDNYLSEQYF. CDR3 in DNA: TGTGCCAGCAGCCGGGACAACTATCTCTCCGAGCAGTACTTC.

In this sample, this clonotype turned up many times. The chain carries TRBV5-1 and TRBJ2-2, with TRBD2 as a possible D gene (5 bases). The CDR3 contains 15 residues. In germline, CDR1 is SGHRS, CDR2 YFSETQ. Trimming shortened V by 0 bases and J by 4 bases, and 10 bases separated the two germline ends. CDR3 DNA sequence: TGCGCCAGCAGCTTGGGCGGGCTCGGCACCGGGGAGCTGTTTTTT. Translating gives CASSLGGLGTGELFF.

This clonotype has a count of ten or more. The chain recombines TRBV18 with TRBJ2-7, with D possibly matching TRBD1 (5 bases). Per germline, CDR1 KGHSH and CDR2 LQKENI. CDR3 length equals 13 residues. With 3 bases removed from V and 3 bases from J, the gap between germline ends came to 9 bases. CDR3 DNA: TGTGCCAGCTCACCCGACAGAGACTACGAGCAGTACTTC. It yields the protein CASSPDRDYEQYF.

The gene calls are TRBV5-1 and TRBJ1-2; a weak D match, TRBD1 (6 bases). The V gene lost 0 bases and the J gene lost 4 bases, with 10 bases spanning the gap. This CDR3 region has 14 residues. Germline CDR1 and CDR2: SGHRS and YFSETQ. The CDR3 is CASSLAQGGYGYTF. DNA for the CDR3: TGCGCCAGCAGCTTGGCACAGGGCGGCTATGGCTACACCTTC.

CDR3 in amino acids: CASSVTTGNYGYTF. For the CDR3, the DNA is TGTGCCAGCAGCGTAACGACAGGAAACTATGGCTACACCTTC. The chain joins TRBV9 to TRBJ1-2; D may be TRBD1 (6 bases). Trimming shortened V by 1 base and J by 2 bases, and 9 bases separated the two germline ends. CDR1 and CDR2 from the germline V gene are SGDLS and YYNGEE. This CDR3 spans 14 amino acids.

This clonotype was seen many times. This chain joins TRBV20-1 and TRBJ1-2, with D hard to call. V lost 2 bases and J 6 bases, leaving 13 bases between the germline ends. CDR1 is DFQATT, CDR2 SNEGSKA, per germline (reference sequence). The CDR3 has 13 amino acids. In DNA form, the CDR3 reads TGCAGTGCTAGACTGCAGGAATTGGATGGCTACACCTTC. Amino acids: CSARLQELDGYTF.

This clonotype was observed at least ten times. This rearrangement joins TRBV29-1 to TRBJ2-1; D gene uncertain. CDR1 SQVTM and CDR2 ANQGSEA come from the germline V gene. Trimming took 3 bases from V and 1 from J, leaving 10 bases between them. This CDR3 is 14 amino acids long. Written as DNA, the CDR3 is TGCAGCGTTGATCGAGTGCTGTCCTACAATGAGCAGTTCTTC. This encodes CSVDRVLSYNEQFF.

The gene calls are TRBV5-1 and TRBJ2-3; the D is unclear. The CDR3 totals 17 residues. V lost 4 bases, J lost 0 bases, and 18 bases lay in between. CDR1 is SGHRS and CDR2 is YFSETQ in the germline V gene. CDR3 sequence: CASSPSWGTYSTDTQYF. As DNA, the CDR3 is TGCGCCAGCAGCCCCAGTTGGGGTACTTATAGCACAGATACGCAGTATTTT.

This clonotype was counted ten times or more. This chain uses TRBV18 with TRBJ1-1, with 8 nucleotides matching TRBD1. The germline V gene encodes CDR1 KGHSH and CDR2 LQKENI. V lost 8 bases and J lost 5; bases outside the gene matches: 10. The CDR3 is 14 residues long. The chain's CDR3 is CASLRDRTGTEAFF. The CDR3 DNA reads as TGTGCCAGCCTACGGGACAGGACCGGTACTGAAGCTTTCTTT. The full variable domain, rest sourced from reference TRBV18 and TRBJ1-1, is NAGVMQNPRHLVRRRGQEARLRCSPMKGHSHVYWYRQLPEEGLKFMVYLQKENIIDESGMPKERFSAEFPKEGPSILRIQQVVRGDSAAYFCASLRDRTGTEAFFGQGTRLTVV.

The genes are TRBV6-5 and TRBJ2-7, with D perhaps matching TRBD2 (6 bases). The CDR3 covers 15 residues. Looked up from germline, CDR1 is MNHEY and CDR2 is SVGAGI. Trimming pared 2 bases from V and 0 bases from J, leaving 11 bases between. The CDR3 loop is CASSYSGGSSYEQYF. CDR3 in DNA: TGTGCCAGCAGTTACAGTGGGGGGAGCTCCTACGAGCAGTACTTC.

This clonotype was observed many times. The chain has TRBV4-3 and TRBJ2-7, with a possible D match to TRBD1 (5 bases). Germline lookup yields CDR1 LGHNA and CDR2 YSLEER. Trimming pared 2 bases from V and 4 bases from J, leaving 9 bases between. The CDR3 has 13 amino acids. CDR3 in amino acids: CASSQSQGYEQYF. The DNA for the CDR3 is TGCGCCAGCAGCCAATCTCAGGGTTACGAGCAGTACTTC.

Ten or more counts support this clonotype. The chain combines TRBV28 with TRBJ1-5, with 7 bases matching TRBD1. Germline lookup yields CDR1 MDHEN and CDR2 SYDVKM. The CDR3 is 16 amino acids. Trimming removed 2 bases from V and 5 bases from J; junction bases left unmatched: 9. The CDR3 region has the DNA TGTGCCAGCAGTTTAGCCGACAGGGCAGGGGATCAGCCCCAGCATTTT. It codes for CASSLADRAGDQPQHF.

This clonotype was observed at least ten times. The chain joins TRBV5-1 to TRBJ1-2; no firm D call. This CDR3 is 14 amino acids long. CDR1 is SGHRS, CDR2 YFSETQ, per germline. The germline V and J ends were trimmed by 2 bases and 4 bases, with 12 bases remaining between them. This chain's CDR3 is CASSFETPSYGYTF. CDR3 coding DNA: TGCGCCAGCAGCTTTGAAACCCCCTCCTATGGCTACACCTTC.

The rearrangement uses TRBV6-5 and TRBJ1-1, with TRBD1 matching over 9 bases. V lost 5 bases and J lost 4; bases outside the gene matches: 5. The CDR3 extends over 14 amino acids. From germline, CDR1 is MNHEY and CDR2 SVGAGI. This CDR3 is CASSNRGPSTEAFF. CDR3 nucleotides: TGTGCCAGCAGTAACAGGGGGCCCAGCACTGAAGCTTTCTTT.

This clonotype was seen many times. V is TRBV2 and J is TRBJ2-6, with TRBD1 matching 7 bases. V gave up 7 bases and J gave up 0 bases; unmatched junction bases: 3. Germline CDR1 is SNHLY and CDR2 is FYNNEI. This CDR3 comprises 15 residues. CDR3 sequence reads: CASKTGSSGANVLTF. CDR3 coding DNA: TGTGCCAGCAAGACAGGGAGCTCTGGGGCCAACGTCCTGACTTTC.

This clonotype was observed at least ten times. The chain uses TRBV7-8 and TRBJ2-1; D may be TRBD1 (6 bases). The CDR3 is 19 amino acids. Trimming shortened V by 5 bases and J by 9 bases, and 32 bases separated the two germline ends. Looked up from germline, CDR1 is SGHVS and CDR2 is FQNEAQ. CDR3 nucleotides: TGTGCCAGCAGCCATCGACCGGGACAACTTCACCTGGCTGGGGGTGAGCAGTTCTTC. It translates to CASSHRPGQLHLAGGEQFF.

Ten or more counts support this clonotype. The chain carries TRBV10-3 and TRBJ1-5; no definite D call. Trimming took off 0 bases at V and 0 bases at J, with 6 bases between the two ends. Germline CDR1 is ENHRY and CDR2 is SYGVKD. This CDR3 contains 15 residues. The CDR3 region is CAISESGSSNQPQHF. CDR3 nucleotides: TGTGCCATCAGTGAGTCTGGGAGTAGCAATCAGCCCCAGCATTTT.

This clonotype was detected a few times. The CDR3 loop is CASSPTGGQDGYTF. CDR3 bases: TGTGCCAGCTCTCCCACAGGGGGCCAAGACGGCTACACCTTC. This chain uses TRBV18 with TRBJ1-2; 9 positions match TRBD1. The CDR3 consists of 14 residues. Germline V lookup: CDR1 KGHSH, CDR2 LQKENI. V lost 6 bases, J lost 8 bases, and 10 bases stayed unmatched.